The source of this T cell receptor (beta chain) is a study of shared clonotypes between healthy human individuals. Each sorted subset replicate got 200 ng genomic DNA, 30,000 or so genomes. The data were produced by immunoSEQ multiplex PCR, yet TCRdb's version contains in-frame clones alone and is incomplete. In the table there are 800,000 to 1,200,000 clones, about 84% of which are singletons. This clone has more than one count but fewer than ten. V trimming: 5 bases; J trimming: 1 base; junction bases outside the gene matches: 11. In germline, CDR1 is SGHTA, CDR2 FQGNSA. CDR3 length: 16 amino acids. A CD45RA+ naive subset and a CD45RA-negative memory subset were split from CD4+ cells.

This TCR was sampled from a man between 18 and 29 years old in good health. Some clones in this sample may be carry-over from other donors' samples. The chain links TRBV7-2 to TRBJ2-7; 7 positions match TRBD1. Sequenced material: memory CD4+ T cells from PBMCs. Regarding subset: CD45RA-negative fraction. Written as DNA, the CDR3 is TGTGCCAGCAGCCGCAACCGACAGGGTTCTTCCTACGAGCAGTACTTC. Protein: CASSRNRQGSSYEQYF.